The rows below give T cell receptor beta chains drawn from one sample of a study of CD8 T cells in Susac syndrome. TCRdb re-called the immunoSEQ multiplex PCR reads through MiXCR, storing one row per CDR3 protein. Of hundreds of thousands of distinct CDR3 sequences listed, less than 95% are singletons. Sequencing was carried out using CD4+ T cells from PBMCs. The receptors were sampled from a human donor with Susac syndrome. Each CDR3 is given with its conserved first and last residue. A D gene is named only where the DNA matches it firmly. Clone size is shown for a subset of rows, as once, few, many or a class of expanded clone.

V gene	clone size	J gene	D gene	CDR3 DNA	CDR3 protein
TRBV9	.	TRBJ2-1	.	TGTGCCAGCAGCGTCGTGGGGCTGGGGTACAATGAGCAGTTCTTC	CASSVVGLGYNEQFF
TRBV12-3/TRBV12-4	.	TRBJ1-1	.	TGTGCCAGCGGAATCACAACGGGGAACACTGAAGCTTTCTTT	CASGITTGNTEAFF
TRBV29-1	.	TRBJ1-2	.	TGCACCCTCCGGGGAGCCCATGGCTACACCTTC	CTLRGAHGYTF
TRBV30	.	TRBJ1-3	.	TGTGCCTGGAGTACTGGAGGGAACCCCTCTGGAAACACCATATATTTT	CAWSTGGNPSGNTIYF
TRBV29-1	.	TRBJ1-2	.	TGCAGCGTTGATGGTACAGGGATGAACTATGGCTACACCTTC	CSVDGTGMNYGYTF
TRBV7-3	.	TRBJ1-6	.	TGTGCCAGCAGCTTAACAGGGGGGATTAATTCACCCCTCCACTTT	CASSLTGGINSPLHF
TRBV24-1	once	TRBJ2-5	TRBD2	TGTGCCACCAGTGATGGGACTAGCGGACAAGAGACCCAGTACTTC	CATSDGTSGQETQYF
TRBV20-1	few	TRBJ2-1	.	TGCAGTGCTAGACCCCCGGACGGGAACAATGAGCAGTTCTTC	CSARPPDGNNEQFF
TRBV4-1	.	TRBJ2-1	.	TGCGCCAGCAGCCAGATACAGGGAGGCCTCTACAATGAGCAGTTCTTC	CASSQIQGGLYNEQFF
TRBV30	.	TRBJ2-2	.	TGTGCCTGCTTAGTGACTCGCTCGGCGCCCGGGGAGCTGTTTTTT	CACLVTRSAPGELFF
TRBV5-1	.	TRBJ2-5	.	TGCGCCAGCAGCCTGGCGACGGCGAGGGAGACCCAGTACTTC	CASSLATARETQYF
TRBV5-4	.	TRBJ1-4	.	TGTGCCAGCAGCTTTCGGGACACACCTAATGAAAAACTGTTTTTT	CASSFRDTPNEKLFF
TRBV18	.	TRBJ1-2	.	TGTGCCAGCTCACCAGAGCAGCACGGCTACACCTTC	CASSPEQHGYTF
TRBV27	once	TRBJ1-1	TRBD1	TGTGCCAGCAGTAAGGACAGGGAATCGAACACTGAAGCTTTCTTT	CASSKDRESNTEAFF
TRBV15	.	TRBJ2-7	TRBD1	TGTGCCACCAGCAGAGATACGGGAGTGGGGACAGGGGGAATCGAGCAGTACTTC	CATSRDTGVGTGGIEQYF
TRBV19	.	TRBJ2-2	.	TGTGCCAGTACCCAAAGGGGGGGCACCGGGGAGCTGTTTTTT	CASTQRGGTGELFF
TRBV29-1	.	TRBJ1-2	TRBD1	TGCAGCGTTGGGGGACAGGGCTATGGCTACACCTTC	CSVGGQGYGYTF
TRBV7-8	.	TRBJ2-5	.	TGTGCCAGCAGCTCCACCGCTGCAGAGACCCAGTACTTC	CASSSTAAETQYF
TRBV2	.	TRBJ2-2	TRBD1	TGTGCCAGCAGGGGACAGGTGGACACCGGGGAGCTGTTTTTT	CASRGQVDTGELFF
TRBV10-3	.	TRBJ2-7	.	TGTGCCATCAGTGAGTCGGGTAGCGTGAGCTCCTACGAGCAGTACTTC	CAISESGSVSSYEQYF
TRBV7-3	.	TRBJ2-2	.	TGTGCCAGCAGCTTAAAACCGCCTGGGGCCGGGGAGCTGTTTTTT	CASSLKPPGAGELFF
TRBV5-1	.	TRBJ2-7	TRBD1	TGCGCCAGCAGCTTGGGACAGGGTAGGACCTACGAGCAGTACTTC	CASSLGQGRTYEQYF
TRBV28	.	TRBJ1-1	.	TGTGCCGCCCTCGCCATGAACACTGAAGCTTTCTTT	CAALAMNTEAFF
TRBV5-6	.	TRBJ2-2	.	TGTGCCAGCACCTACACTACAGACAGGACCGGGGAGCTGTTTTTT	CASTYTTDRTGELFF
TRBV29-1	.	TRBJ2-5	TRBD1	TGCAGCGATGGGACAGGACTCCAAGAGACCCAGTACTTC	CSDGTGLQETQYF
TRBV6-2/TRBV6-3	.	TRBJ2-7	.	TGTGCCAGCAGGATGGACGGCAGCTCCTACGAGCAGTACTTC	CASRMDGSSYEQYF
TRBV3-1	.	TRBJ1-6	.	TGTGCCAGCAGCCAAGGCACGACAGCGCGCGGTTCACCCCTCCACTTT	CASSQGTTARGSPLHF
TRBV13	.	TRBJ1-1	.	TGTGCCAGCAGCTTCCGGGCCCAAGAAGCTTTCTTT	CASSFRAQEAFF